The next 2 T cell receptor beta chains were all read from a single sample in a study of cytotoxic CD8 clonotypes in ibrutinib-treated CLL (TCRdb year 2021). Receptor libraries were prepared by the immunoSEQ multiplex PCR assay. In its TCRdb copy, this immuneACCESS table keeps in-frame sequences only and misses some clones. Where compared with another copy, unresolved V genes explain less than half of these, and the others have no known cause. Counted in this sample were fewer than 150,000 clones; roughly 80% of them appeared once. The ten biggest clones cover roughly 3.5% of the sample. Sample time point, as interpreted from the label and publication: roughly 25 months on ibrutinib. The sample in question was PBMCs, obtained after 24 months of ibrutinib treatment. These receptors were collected from a human donor with chronic lymphocytic leukemia.

The chain carries TRBV5-4 and TRBJ2-1; D not certain. The CDR3 is 13 residues long. The ends were cut back, 4 bases at V and 4 bases at J, with 9 bases in the middle. The germline V gene has CDR1 SGHNT and CDR2 YYREEE (reference sequence). The CDR3 sequence is CASSPIGYNEQFF. In DNA form, the CDR3 reads TGTGCCAGCAGCCCTATAGGTTACAATGAGCAGTTCTTC. Complete variable domain (other parts from reference TRBV5-4 and TRBJ2-1): ETGVTQSPTHLIKTRGQQVTLRCSSQSGHNTVSWYQQALGQGPQFIFQYYREEENGRGNFPPRFSGLQFPNYSSELNVNALELDDSALYLCASSPIGYNEQFFGPGTRLTVL.

This chain connects TRBV4-3 to TRBJ2-3; 8 bases are a match to TRBD2. V was pared by 2 bases and J by 1 base, with 2 bases of the junction left unmatched. Germline lookup yields CDR1 LGHNA and CDR2 YSLEER. The CDR3 consists of 15 residues. The CDR3 spells CASSQNSGGTDTQYF. CDR3 DNA sequence: TGCGCCAGCAGCCAAAATAGCGGGGGCACAGATACGCAGTATTTT.